The following is a T cell receptor beta chain sequence with its context. Original processing notes: From reference gene primer amplification, estimates of nucleated cell counts were derived. The protocol was immunoSEQ multiplex PCR, while the TCRdb copy is restricted to in-frame clones and leaves out a portion. That table gives V, J and clone size, and the DNA gave D and trimming. The sample includes some 150,000 clones, 85% to 90% of them seen just once. The data belong to a study of blood T cell repertoires in COVID-19. At the level of the study: From the United States, Italy and Spain came samples of acute and convalescent COVID-19. In each case, the material was cDNA or gDNA derived from T cells, B-cell-depleted T cells, or PBMCs.

The CDR3 loop spans 13 amino acids. The germline CDR1 and CDR2 sequences are GTSNPN and SVGIG (reference sequence). Trimming took off 2 bases at V and 0 bases at J, with 7 bases between the two ends. Sequencing used peripheral blood. The chain couples TRBV30 to TRBJ1-1; D uncertain. The receptor comes from a woman between 40 and 55 years old with acute or convalescent COVID-19. For the CDR3, the DNA is TGTGCCTGGAGTTTCCCAGTGAACACTGAAGCTTTCTTT. It encodes CAWSFPVNTEAFF.